This T cell receptor beta chain is from a study of Graves' ophthalmopathy and Graves' hyperthyroidism. In this sample, this clonotype turned up many times. One end of the junction does not line up with germline, which may come from a read error. Excluded were patients with other autoimmune diseases, uncontrolled infections, pregnancy or lactation. Serum thyroxine and TRAb, along with clinical symptoms, thyroid ultrasound and orbital computed tomography, were what diagnosis relied on. Investigators amplified TCR beta CDR3 regions from RNA transcripts. HTBI primers were used in a first-round RT-PCR, which preceded a second-round multiplex PCR. From the multiplex PCR reads, TCRdb called clonotypes with MiXCR, one entry per CDR3 protein. The sample includes over a million distinct CDR3 sequences, 36% of them seen just once. Specimen: peripheral blood or thyroid tissue (not recorded which). This clonotype was obtained from an adult man with Graves' hyperthyroidism.

CDR3 in DNA: TGCGCCAGCAGCTTGGGGCAGGGGATTCAGCCCCAGCATTTT. The encoded protein is CASSLGQGIQPQHF. The rearrangement uses TRBV12-3 or TRBV12-4 and TRBJ1-5, with D maybe TRBD1 (6 bases). The CDR3 runs 14 residues.